The entry below gives a single T cell receptor beta chain sequence along with its context. Its matching antigen is unknown. Method: immunoSEQ multiplex PCR; TCRdb's copy keeps in-frame clones and lacks some. The sample yields 50,000 to 60,000 clones, under 90% seen once. The data stem from a study of memory CD4+ T cells and cytomegalovirus serostatus. Whole-study context: Of the healthy Belgian adults, 8 to 10 were CMV seropositive and 20 to 30 seronegative.

Germline-derived CDR1 and CDR2 are LNHDA and SQIVND (reference sequence). The CDR3 spans 11 residues. The V end lost 7 bases, the J end lost 1 base, and 4 bases lay between the germline ends. General study points: The CMV-associated TCR signature appears largely within the CD4+ memory repertoire. A US-trained random forest predicted CMV serostatus with median AUC around 0.9. Each of 67 CMV-associated TCRbeta sequences occurred in one to five individuals.

The sort gate was single viable CD3+CD4+CD8-CD45RO+ cells for memory CD4+ T cells. The sequence was collected from an adult in good health and CMV-seronegative. The V and J genes are TRBV19 and TRBJ1-1; D not certain. Sequencing used memory CD4+ T cells from blood. The CDR3 loop reads CASIRNTEAFF. CDR3 nucleotide sequence: TGTGCCAGTATAAGGAACACTGAAGCTTTCTTT.